Listed below are T cell receptor beta chains from one sample, sequenced in a study of tissue T cells after allogeneic stem cell transplantation. Method: immunoSEQ multiplex PCR; TCRdb's copy keeps in-frame clones and lacks some. The table has 4,000 to 5,000 clones, about 64% seen once. Here the sequenced sample was tissue from the esophagus, taken at autopsy. The receptors here all came from a female donor older than 55 with lung cancer. CDR3s include the opening cysteine and the closing phenylalanine or tryptophan. The D gene is left open where the match is weak. Rows give clone size only sometimes, using once, few, many, or a class for an expanded clone.

size	V	D	J	CDR3	DNA
few	TRBV4-2	NA	TRBJ2-3	CASSGTPAPDTQYF	TGTGCCAGCAGCGGGACCCCGGCCCCAGATACGCAGTATTTT
NA	TRBV6-5	TRBD1	TRBJ2-2	CASMRDRDTGELFF	TGTGCCAGCATGCGGGACAGGGACACCGGGGAGCTGTTTTTT
NA	TRBV11-3	TRBD1	TRBJ2-5	CASSPQGEFQETQYF	TGTGCCAGCAGTCCCCAGGGGGAATTCCAAGAGACCCAGTACTTC
few	TRBV19	TRBD1	TRBJ1-5	CASRTGRNQPQHF	TGTGCCAGCCGGACAGGAAGGAATCAGCCCCAGCATTTT
NA	TRBV7-8	NA	TRBJ1-1	CASSLASPTMNTEAFF	TGTGCCAGCAGCTTAGCGAGTCCTACAATGAACACTGAAGCTTTCTTT
once	TRBV4-3	NA	TRBJ1-1	CASSPPGTPNTEAFF	TGCGCCAGCAGCCCACCGGGGACACCGAACACTGAAGCTTTCTTT
NA	TRBV4-1	NA	TRBJ2-1	CASSQDDTSGNEQFF	TGCGCCAGCAGCCAAGATGACACTTCGGGCAATGAGCAGTTCTTC
few	TRBV11-3	NA	TRBJ2-3	CASSLGGHTDTQYF	TGTGCCAGCAGCTTAGGCGGCCACACAGATACGCAGTATTTT
NA	TRBV2	TRBD2	TRBJ2-7	CASSAGTSGSYEQYF	TGTGCCAGCAGTGCTGGGACTAGCGGGAGTTACGAGCAGTACTTC
NA	TRBV18	NA	TRBJ1-1	CASSDLKTHRNEAFF	TGTGCCAGCTCAGATTTAAAAACCCACCGCAATGAAGCTTTCTTT
NA	TRBV19	NA	TRBJ2-3	CASIGGPDTQYF	TGTGCCAGTATTGGCGGGCCAGATACGCAGTATTTT
NA	TRBV5-8	NA	TRBJ2-3	CASSLGQTTDTQYF	TGTGCCAGCAGCTTGGGTCAGACGACAGATACGCAGTATTTT
NA	TRBV7-7	TRBD2	TRBJ2-1	CASGTGTSGNNEQFF	TGTGCCAGCGGAACCGGGACTAGCGGGAACAATGAGCAGTTCTTC
NA	TRBV3-1/TRBV3-2	NA	TRBJ1-1	CASSRGYTEAFF	TGTGCCAGCAGCCGAGGGTACACTGAAGCTTTCTTT
NA	TRBV19	TRBD1	TRBJ2-1	CASTRRPRDRVNEQFF	TGTGCCAGTACACGACGGCCTCGGGACAGGGTCAATGAGCAGTTCTTC
NA	TRBV6-5	TRBD1	TRBJ1-1	CASSRDRASTEAFF	TGTGCCAGCAGTAGGGACAGGGCGAGCACTGAAGCTTTCTTT
NA	TRBV6-6	NA	TRBJ1-1	CASSPRQHDEEAFF	TGTGCCAGCAGCCCCAGACAGCATGACGAAGAAGCTTTCTTT
NA	TRBV5-6	NA	TRBJ2-2	CASSPVTRMDTGELFF	TGTGCCAGCAGCCCTGTGACTCGTATGGACACCGGGGAGCTGTTTTTT
NA	TRBV25-1	TRBD1	TRBJ1-2	CASSEGTGTIYGYTF	TGTGCCAGCAGTGAAGGGACAGGGACTATCTATGGCTACACCTTC
medium-sized	TRBV6-5	NA	TRBJ2-1	CASSYGSLGHNEQFF	TGTGCCAGCAGTTACGGGAGTCTAGGCCACAATGAGCAGTTCTTC
NA	TRBV24-1	NA	TRBJ2-2	CATSWSTGELFF	TGTGCCACCAGTTGGTCTACCGGGGAGCTGTTTTTT
few	TRBV29-1	NA	TRBJ2-1	CSVLRYNEQFF	TGCAGCGTTCTCAGATACAATGAGCAGTTCTTC
NA	TRBV9	TRBD1	TRBJ2-2	CASSATSTGFGGELFF	TGTGCCAGCAGCGCGACTTCGACAGGGTTTGGCGGGGAGCTGTTTTTT
large	TRBV29-1	TRBD1	TRBJ1-2	CSVRTGGADYGYTF	TGCAGCGTGAGGACAGGGGGCGCGGACTATGGCTACACCTTC
NA	TRBV5-6	NA	TRBJ2-4	CASSFGGARNIQYF	TGTGCCAGCAGCTTTGGGGGGGCGCGTAACATTCAGTACTTC
few	TRBV3-1/TRBV3-2	TRBD1	TRBJ2-7	CASSQVPGGEQYF	TGTGCCAGCAGCCAAGTTCCAGGGGGCGAGCAGTACTTC
NA	TRBV5-1	NA	TRBJ2-7	CASSLGTASYEQYF	TGCGCCAGCAGCTTGGGGACGGCGTCCTACGAGCAGTACTTC
few	TRBV9	NA	TRBJ2-5	CASSPMGVLQETQYF	TGTGCCAGCAGCCCCATGGGGGTCCTCCAAGAGACCCAGTACTTC
NA	TRBV9	TRBD1	TRBJ2-6	CASSPRTGDDSGANVLTF	TGTGCCAGCAGCCCGAGGACAGGGGATGATTCTGGGGCCAACGTCCTGACTTTC
large	TRBV7-2	NA	TRBJ1-1	CASSAQPYTEAFF	TGTGCCAGCAGCGCCCAACCTTACACTGAAGCTTTCTTT
once	TRBV29-1	NA	TRBJ2-3	CSARTRASATDTQYF	TGCAGCGCCCGAACTCGAGCGTCGGCCACAGATACGCAGTATTTT
NA	TRBV6-2/TRBV6-3	NA	TRBJ1-5	CASSYNRVQPQHF	TGTGCCAGCAGCTATAACAGGGTTCAGCCCCAGCATTTT
NA	TRBV19	NA	TRBJ2-1	CASSIVPGLYNEQFF	TGTGCCAGTAGTATTGTGCCGGGACTTTACAATGAGCAGTTCTTC
few	TRBV5-1	TRBD1	TRBJ1-2	CASSQGGANYGYTF	TGCGCCAGCAGCCAGGGGGGAGCTAACTATGGCTACACCTTC
NA	TRBV18	NA	TRBJ1-1	CASSPPRRGTEAFF	TGTGCCAGCTCACCACCGAGGAGAGGCACTGAAGCTTTCTTT
once	TRBV5-1	NA	TRBJ2-1	CASSLEFSYNEQFF	TGCGCCAGCAGCTTGGAGTTCAGCTACAATGAGCAGTTCTTC
few	TRBV12-3/TRBV12-4	NA	TRBJ2-7	CASGWRWEQYF	TGTGCCAGCGGGTGGCGGTGGGAGCAGTACTTC
NA	TRBV5-1	NA	TRBJ1-1	CASSPSGRTHMNTEAFF	TGCGCCAGCAGCCCTTCGGGACGGACTCACATGAACACTGAAGCTTTCTTT
NA	TRBV5-1	TRBD1	TRBJ1-1	CASTEQGLAFF	TGCGCCAGCACCGAACAGGGGTTGGCTTTCTTT
few	TRBV7-9	NA	TRBJ1-1	CASSGQNTEAFF	TGTGCCAGCAGCGGGCAGAACACTGAAGCTTTCTTT
NA	TRBV11-2	NA	TRBJ1-1	CASSRQAANTEAFF	TGTGCCAGCAGCCGACAGGCCGCGAACACTGAAGCTTTCTTT
few	TRBV29-1	TRBD1	TRBJ2-7	CSVEGQATSYEQYF	TGCAGCGTTGAGGGACAGGCAACCTCCTACGAGCAGTACTTC
NA	TRBV11-3	NA	TRBJ2-1	CASSLDWTDNEQFF	TGTGCCAGCAGCTTAGACTGGACTGACAATGAGCAGTTCTTC
NA	TRBV27	NA	TRBJ1-2	CASSPSVFPNYGYTF	TGTGCCAGCAGTCCCTCAGTGTTTCCTAACTATGGCTACACCTTC
NA	TRBV6-6	NA	TRBJ1-5	CASSYGTGAGNQPQHF	TGTGCCAGCAGTTACGGTACCGGGGCGGGCAATCAGCCCCAGCATTTT
once	TRBV7-8	TRBD2	TRBJ2-5	CASRPLAGVETQYF	TGTGCCAGCAGACCACTAGCGGGGGTAGAGACCCAGTACTTC
NA	TRBV7-2	NA	TRBJ2-3	CASSLALGGDTQYF	TGTGCCAGCAGCTTAGCCCTAGGGGGGGATACGCAGTATTTT